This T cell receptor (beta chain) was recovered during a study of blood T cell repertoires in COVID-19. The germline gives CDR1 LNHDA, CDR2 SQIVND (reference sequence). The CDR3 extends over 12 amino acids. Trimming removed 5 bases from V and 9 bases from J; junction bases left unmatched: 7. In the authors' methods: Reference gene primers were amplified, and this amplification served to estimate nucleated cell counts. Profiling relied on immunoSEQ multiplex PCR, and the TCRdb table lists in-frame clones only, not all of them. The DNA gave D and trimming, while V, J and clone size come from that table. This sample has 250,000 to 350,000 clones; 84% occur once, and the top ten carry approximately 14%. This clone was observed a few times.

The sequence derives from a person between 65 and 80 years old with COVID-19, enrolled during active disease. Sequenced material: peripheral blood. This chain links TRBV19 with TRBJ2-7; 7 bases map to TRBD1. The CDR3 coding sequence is TGTGCCAGTAGTCCTCGGACAGGTTGGCAGTACTTC. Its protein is CASSPRTGWQYF.